These 21 T cell receptor beta chains share one sample of origin, sequenced in a study of T cell responses to AZD1222 COVID-19 vaccine. The assay was immunoSEQ multiplex PCR, and TCRdb's table has in-frame clones only and misses some. The sample lists 85,000 to 100,000 clones, approximately 82% occurring once. The sample consisted of peripheral blood, taken on day 0 of AZD1222 vaccination. These receptors originate from an adult in good health.

The chain joins TRBV5-5 to TRBJ1-6; D is uncertain. Germline CDR1 is SGHKS and CDR2 is YYEKEE (reference sequence). Between the trimmed V and J ends, which lost 0 bases and 7 bases, there was a span of 8 bases. The CDR3 consists of 14 residues. For the CDR3, the DNA is TGTGCCAGCAGCTTGGTTCCGCTGAATTCACCCCTCCACTTT. This translates into CASSLVPLNSPLHF.

The genes are TRBV5-1 and TRBJ1-4; TRBD1 might be the D (6 bases). Trimming left V 7 bases short and J 5 bases short, with 12 bases between. CDR1 and CDR2 (germline): SGHRS, YFSETQ. CDR3 length: 13 residues. CDR3 nucleotides: TGCGCCAGCTGTCAAACAGGGAATGAAAAACTGTTTTTT. Translating gives CASCQTGNEKLFF. Variable domain in full (rest from reference TRBV5-1 and TRBJ1-4): KAGVTQTPRYLIKTRGQQVTLSCSPISGHRSVSWYQQTPGQGLQFLFEYFSETQRNKGNFPGRFSGRQFSNSRSEMNVSTLELGDSALYLCASCQTGNEKLFFGSGTQLSVL.

The chain couples TRBV29-1 to TRBJ1-1; the D is unclear. CDR1 is SQVTM and CDR2 is ANQGSEA in the germline V gene. The germline V and J ends were trimmed by 3 bases and 1 base, with 9 bases remaining between them. The CDR3 extends over 13 amino acids. CDR3 nucleotides: TGCAGCGTTGAGGAACACCCGAACACTGAAGCTTTCTTT. Translation gives CSVEEHPNTEAFF.

The CDR3 region has the DNA TGTGCCAGCAGTCCATTACAGGGTATCCAGTACTTC. Protein: CASSPLQGIQYF. The chain links TRBV27 to TRBJ2-7; D might be TRBD1 (6 bases). The CDR3 has 12 residues. Looked up from germline, CDR1 is MNHEY and CDR2 is SMNVEV (reference sequence). V dropped 5 bases and J dropped 10 bases, with 15 bases sitting between them.

This sequence joins TRBV5-1 and TRBJ2-2; D gene ambiguous. CDR3 length: 14 residues. V lost 5 bases and J lost 7, with 15 bases in between. The germline V gene encodes CDR1 SGHRS and CDR2 YFSETQ. The CDR3 spells CASSGRMRSGELFF. The CDR3 DNA follows: TGCGCCAGCAGTGGCCGTATGAGGAGCGGGGAGCTGTTTTTT. The entire variable domain, with the rest obtained from reference TRBV5-1 and TRBJ2-2, is as follows: KAGVTQTPRYLIKTRGQQVTLSCSPISGHRSVSWYQQTPGQGLQFLFEYFSETQRNKGNFPGRFSGRQFSNSRSEMNVSTLELGDSALYLCASSGRMRSGELFFGEGSRLTVL.

The chain uses TRBV7-2 and TRBJ2-7; 12 nucleotides line up with TRBD2. CDR3 length: 15 residues. Germline CDR1 and CDR2: SGHTA and FQGNSA. Unmatched junction bases numbered 3, after V lost 4 bases and J lost 2 bases. The CDR3 nucleotides read TGTGCCAGCAGCTCCCGGACTAGCGGGGCCTACGAGCAGTACTTC. Its translation: CASSSRTSGAYEQYF. Variable domain in full (rest from reference TRBV7-2 and TRBJ2-7): GAGVSQSPSNKVTEKGKDVELRCDPISGHTALYWYRQSLGQGLEFLIYFQGNSAPDKSGLPSDRFSAERTGGSVSTLTIQRTQQEDSAVYLCASSSRTSGAYEQYFGPGTRLTVT.

The chain employs TRBV25-1 and TRBJ2-5; 9 nucleotides agree with TRBD2. V was clipped by 6 bases and J by 4 bases; unmatched bases: 12. The CDR3 loop spans 16 amino acids. The germline V gene has CDR1 MGHDK and CDR2 SYGVNS. This CDR3 is CASSRTAGGPLETQYF. The DNA of the CDR3 is TGTGCCAGCAGCCGGACGGCGGGAGGGCCTCTAGAGACCCAGTACTTC. Full variable domain (outside the CDR3, taken from reference TRBV25-1 and TRBJ2-5): EADIYQTPRYLVIGTGKKITLECSQTMGHDKMYWYQQDPGMELHLIHYSYGVNSTEKGDLSSESTVSRIRTEHFPLTLESARPSHTSQYLCASSRTAGGPLETQYFGPGTRLLVL.

The chain carries TRBV10-2 and TRBJ2-7; the D gene is possibly TRBD2 (6 bases). The CDR3 covers 14 residues. Per germline, CDR1 WSHSY and CDR2 SAAADI. The V end lost 10 bases, the J end lost 2 bases, and 18 bases lay between the germline ends. CDR3 amino acids: CATSKRGIPYEQYF. CDR3 in DNA: TGCGCCACCTCGAAACGGGGGATCCCCTACGAGCAGTACTTC.

This chain joins TRBV28 and TRBJ1-2; 7 nucleotides match TRBD1. The germline V gene has CDR1 MDHEN and CDR2 SYDVKM. This CDR3 comprises 15 residues. V dropped 2 bases and J dropped 6; count of bases not matched to a gene: 9. This CDR3 is CASSLRDSPWDGYTF. In DNA form, the CDR3 reads TGTGCCAGCAGTTTAAGGGACAGCCCATGGGATGGCTACACCTTC.

This chain joins TRBV28 and TRBJ2-3; 9 positions match TRBD2. The germline gives CDR1 MDHEN, CDR2 SYDVKM. The ends lost 3 bases at V and 2 bases at J; junction bases unmatched: 6. This CDR3 region has 16 residues. CDR3 loop: CASSFRAGGTTDTQYF. For the CDR3, the DNA is TGTGCCAGCAGTTTTCGGGCGGGAGGGACCACAGATACGCAGTATTTT.

The rearrangement joins TRBV30 to TRBJ1-1; D is perhaps TRBD1 (6 bases). This CDR3 has 14 amino acids. Germline CDR1 GTSNPN, CDR2 SVGIG (reference sequence). V gave up 0 bases and J gave up 5 bases, with 13 bases separating them. DNA of the CDR3: TGTGCCTGGAGTGTGAAAGGAGGGGGTACTGAAGCTTTCTTT. Its translation is CAWSVKGGGTEAFF.

This chain joins TRBV5-8 and TRBJ1-5; a possible D gene is TRBD1 (6 bases). Germline loops: CDR1 SGHTS, CDR2 YDEGEE. There are 14 residues in the CDR3. Trimming pared 5 bases from V and 6 bases from J, leaving 15 bases between. This CDR3 is CASSPAGVPQPQHF. The CDR3 DNA reads as TGTGCCAGCAGTCCCGCAGGGGTCCCTCAGCCCCAGCATTTT. The whole variable domain, remainder taken from reference TRBV5-8 and TRBJ1-5, is EAGVTQSPTHLIKTRGQQATLRCSPISGHTSVYWYQQALGLGLQFLLWYDEGEERNRGNFPPRFSGRQFPNYSSELNVNALELEDSALYLCASSPAGVPQPQHFGDGTRLSIL.

In nucleotides, the CDR3 is TGTGCCAGCAGTTTGGGACAGGGTCGCTACGAGCAGTACTTC. Its protein product is CASSLGQGRYEQYF. The chain couples TRBV27 to TRBJ2-7, with TRBD1 matching 9 bases. Germline V lookup: CDR1 MNHEY, CDR2 SMNVEV (reference sequence). The V segment lost 3 bases and the J segment 3 bases; nucleotides outside the gene matches: 3. This CDR3 is 14 amino acids long.

This clone showed up just once. The rearrangement joins TRBV3-1 (or the pseudogene TRBV3-2) to TRBJ2-1; the match to TRBD2 covers 13 bases. The V gene's germline CDR1 is LGHDT and CDR2 YNNKEL (reference sequence). V was clipped by 5 bases and J by 9 bases; unmatched bases: 4. This CDR3 is built from 14 residues. CDR3 nucleotides: TGTGCCAGCAGCTCCTGGACTAGCGGGGGTGAGCAGTTCTTC. This translates into CASSSWTSGGEQFF.

V usage is TRBV27 and J usage is TRBJ2-2, with TRBD2 as a possible D gene (7 bases). The V end was cut by 5 bases, the J end by 6 bases, with 19 bases between. This CDR3 contains 16 residues. CDR1 is MNHEY, CDR2 SMNVEV, per germline (reference sequence). As DNA, the CDR3 is TGTGCCAGCAGTAAGGGGGAGGGCCGTCCCCCCGGGGAGCTGTTTTTT. Translating it yields CASSKGEGRPPGELFF.

This clone was seen just once. V is TRBV7-2 and J is TRBJ2-3, with D perhaps matching TRBD2 (5 bases). The CDR3 is 15 residues long. Germline-derived CDR1 and CDR2 are SGHTA and FQGNSA. V lost 1 base and J 2 bases, leaving 10 bases between the germline ends. The CDR3 DNA is TGTGCCAGCAGCTTAGTGGTAGCGAACACAGATACGCAGTATTTT. It codes for CASSLVVANTDTQYF.

The gene calls are TRBV10-1 and TRBJ2-7; D gene ambiguous. In germline, CDR1 is WNHNN, CDR2 SYGVQD (reference sequence). The CDR3 spans 12 residues. V was pared by 0 bases and J by 7 bases, with 7 bases between. CDR3 sequence: CASSESTGEQYF. In DNA, the CDR3 is TGCGCCAGCAGTGAGTCTACTGGGGAGCAGTACTTC.

The table lists this clone with a few counts. The rearrangement links TRBV5-1 to TRBJ2-1; 9 bases map to TRBD1. The CDR3 sequence is 16 residues long. V shed 0 bases, J shed 4 bases, and the junction held 5 bases outside the gene matches. Germline assignment: CDR1 SGHRS and CDR2 YFSETQ. The CDR3 bases are TGCGCCAGCAGCTTGGGCGGGACAGGGTCTTACAATGAGCAGTTCTTC. Translated, it gives CASSLGGTGSYNEQFF. The full variable domain, rest sourced from reference TRBV5-1 and TRBJ2-1, is KAGVTQTPRYLIKTRGQQVTLSCSPISGHRSVSWYQQTPGQGLQFLFEYFSETQRNKGNFPGRFSGRQFSNSRSEMNVSTLELGDSALYLCASSLGGTGSYNEQFFGPGTRLTVL.

The table lists this clone with a count of one. Compared with germline, one end of the junction differs, possibly owing to a read error. The chain links TRBV4-1 to TRBJ1-5, with a possible D match to TRBD1 (5 bases). CDR1 is MGHRA, CDR2 YSYEKL, per germline. The CDR3 loop spans 15 amino acids. The CDR3 reads CASSGRGNDGQPQRF. CDR3 bases: TGCGCCAGCAGCGGGCGGGGGAACGATGGTCAGCCCCAGCGTTTT.

The genes are TRBV27 and TRBJ1-5; D possibly corresponds to TRBD1 (6 bases). Germline CDR1 MNHEY, CDR2 SMNVEV (reference sequence). This CDR3 comprises 17 residues. V lost 6 bases to trimming and J lost 0 bases, with 18 bases between them. The CDR3 sequence is CASSPQGAPYSNQPQHF. For the CDR3, the DNA is TGTGCCAGCAGCCCACAGGGAGCGCCATATAGCAATCAGCCCCAGCATTTT.

The V call is TRBV30, the J call TRBJ2-1, with 7 positions matching TRBD1. The CDR3 has 14 amino acids. J gave up 14 bases and V 1 base, and 14 bases lay outside the gene matches. Germline V CDR1 and CDR2: GTSNPN, SVGIG (reference sequence). CDR3 DNA sequence: TGTGCCTGGAGTGGAGCGAGGGGGCGACGACCTGAGTTCTTC. It codes for CAWSGARGRRPEFF.